These T cell receptor beta chains were read from a single sample in a study of T cell responses to AZD1222 COVID-19 vaccine. This table comes from immunoSEQ multiplex PCR, and its TCRdb copy is limited to in-frame clones, with some not included. The sample lists 150,000 to 200,000 clones, 90% to 95% occurring once. The sequencing here drew on peripheral blood, taken 28 days after the second AZD1222 dose. The source of these receptors is an adult who received the AZD1222 COVID-19 vaccine. Each CDR3 is given with its conserved first and last residue. The order of the fields is J gene, D gene, V gene, clone size, CDR3 protein, CDR3 DNA. A D gene is named only where the DNA matches it firmly. Clone size, where shown, is once, few, many, or a class for clones that have expanded.

>TRBJ2-3|.|TRBV5-1|once
CASSLRVSTDTQYF
TGCGCCAGCAGCTTGCGGGTTAGCACAGATACGCAGTATTTT
>TRBJ1-6|.|TRBV5-4|.
CASSFEEGAGNSPLHF
TGTGCCAGCAGCTTCGAAGAGGGAGCGGGGAATTCACCCCTCCACTTT
>TRBJ2-3|.|TRBV12-5|.
CASGLSMGTQYF
TGTGCTAGTGGTTTGTCAATGGGCACGCAGTATTTT
>TRBJ2-7|.|TRBV5-5|.
CASSLMGRLYEQYF
TGTGCCAGCAGCTTGATGGGCAGACTCTACGAGCAGTACTTC
>TRBJ1-2|TRBD1|TRBV6-5|.
CASSSGQHPSYTF
TGTGCCAGCAGTTCGGGACAGCACCCCTCTTACACCTTC
>TRBJ1-2|TRBD1|TRBV3-1/TRBV3-2|.
CASSQRGRGHGYTF
TGTGCCAGCAGCCAAAGGGGCAGGGGGCATGGCTACACCTTC
>TRBJ1-3|TRBD1|TRBV19|once
CASSVPDRPNTIYF
TGTGCCAGTAGTGTCCCGGACAGGCCGAACACCATATATTTT
>TRBJ2-7|TRBD1|TRBV29-1|.
CSVTGVRQYEQYF
TGCAGCGTCACAGGGGTAAGGCAGTACGAGCAGTACTTC
>TRBJ1-2|TRBD1|TRBV7-2|.
CASSLQGTGGGYGYTF
TGTGCCAGCAGCTTGCAAGGGACAGGGGGCGGCTATGGCTACACCTTC
>TRBJ1-1|TRBD1|TRBV6-6|.
CASSYRTGVVTEAFF
TGTGCCAGCAGTTACCGGACAGGGGTGGTCACTGAAGCTTTCTTT
>TRBJ1-1|.|TRBV19|.
CASSPGGGGLGAFF
TGTGCCAGTAGCCCTGGAGGGGGGGGCCTTGGAGCTTTCTTT
>TRBJ1-6|.|TRBV7-2|.
CASSLIGGGNNSPLHF
TGTGCCAGCAGCTTAATCGGGGGGGGGAATAATTCACCCCTCCACTTT
>TRBJ2-2|.|TRBV7-2|.
CASSLKGQGWNTGELFF
TGTGCCAGCAGCTTAAAGGGGCAGGGATGGAACACCGGGGAGCTGTTTTTT
>TRBJ1-6|.|TRBV24-1|.
CATSDGGYNSPLHF
TGTGCCACCAGTGATGGGGGTTATAATTCACCCCTCCACTTT
>TRBJ1-1|TRBD1|TRBV6-5|.
CASRGGGTEAFF
TGTGCCAGCAGAGGGGGCGGAACTGAAGCTTTCTTT
>TRBJ1-5|.|TRBV5-6|.
CASSTDSHNQPQHF
TGTGCCAGCAGCACTGACAGCCACAATCAGCCCCAGCATTTT
>TRBJ2-5|.|TRBV5-4|.
CASSFDDSQETQYF
TGTGCCAGCAGCTTTGACGATTCCCAAGAGACCCAGTACTTC
>TRBJ1-4|TRBD1|TRBV11-2|.
CASSRHRGPNEKLFF
TGTGCCAGCAGCAGGCACAGGGGGCCCAATGAAAAACTGTTTTTT
>TRBJ1-2|.|TRBV6-2/TRBV6-3|.
CASSLGPENYGYTF
TGTGCCAGCAGCCTAGGGCCTGAAAACTATGGCTACACCTTC
>TRBJ1-5|.|TRBV10-1|once
CASSARANQPQHF
TGCGCCAGCAGTGCGAGGGCAAATCAGCCCCAGCATTTT
>TRBJ1-1|TRBD1|TRBV7-2|few
CASSSLSLTGTSEAFF
TGTGCCAGCAGCTCTCTCTCATTGACAGGGACTTCTGAAGCTTTCTTT
>TRBJ1-1|TRBD1|TRBV5-1|.
CASRGGSATEAFF
TGCGCCAGCAGAGGGGGCTCCGCCACTGAAGCTTTCTTT
>TRBJ1-5|.|TRBV19|.
CASSFRLQPQHF
TGTGCCAGTAGCTTTCGGCTTCAGCCCCAGCATTTT
>TRBJ1-1|.|TRBV28|.
CASSFGRLTVDTEAFF
TGTGCCAGCAGTTTCGGCAGGCTGACGGTGGACACTGAAGCTTTCTTT
>TRBJ2-1|.|TRBV4-2|.
CASSLGDGNEQFF
TGTGCCAGCAGCCTTGGAGATGGCAATGAGCAGTTCTTC
>TRBJ2-1|TRBD2|TRBV19|.
CASSIRGSGLDEQFF
TGTGCCAGTAGTATACGCGGTAGCGGGCTGGATGAGCAGTTCTTC
>TRBJ2-7|TRBD1|TRBV5-1|.
CASSLAQGTATYEQYF
TGCGCCAGCAGCTTGGCCCAGGGGACAGCGACCTACGAGCAGTACTTC
>TRBJ2-3|.|TRBV4-1|.
CASSQDLGRDTQYF
TGCGCCAGCAGCCAAGACCTCGGGCGGGATACGCAGTATTTT
>TRBJ1-4|.|TRBV3-1/TRBV3-2|.
CASSRIGNEKLFF
TGTGCCAGCAGCCGAATTGGGAATGAAAAACTGTTTTTT
>TRBJ1-1|.|TRBV28|.
CASSLIRVNTEAFF
TGTGCCAGCAGTTTAATCCGGGTGAACACTGAAGCTTTCTTT
>TRBJ1-5|TRBD1|TRBV24-1|.
CATSDPGTDSNQPQHF
TGTGCCACCAGTGATCCCGGGACAGATAGCAATCAGCCCCAGCATTTT
>TRBJ2-5|TRBD2|TRBV19|.
CASSIMGGRPQETQYF
TGTGCCAGTAGTATAATGGGAGGGAGGCCTCAAGAGACCCAGTACTTC
>TRBJ1-1|.|TRBV4-1|.
CASSQGAQGESEAFF
TGCGCCAGCAGCCAAGGAGCACAGGGAGAATCCGAAGCTTTCTTT
>TRBJ2-3|TRBD2|TRBV24-1|few
CATSDTFGTSGRLTDTQYF
TGTGCCACCAGTGATACCTTTGGGACTAGCGGGCGCCTAACAGATACGCAGTATTTT
>TRBJ1-1|TRBD1|TRBV19|.
CASTRTGMGDTEAFF
TGTGCCAGTACCAGGACAGGGATGGGGGACACTGAAGCTTTCTTT
>TRBJ2-2|.|TRBV28|.
CASSLVNTGELFF
TGTGCCAGCAGTTTAGTCAACACCGGGGAGCTGTTTTTT
>TRBJ2-5|TRBD2|TRBV7-3|.
CASSLSAGGLETQYF
TGTGCCAGCAGCTTATCGGCGGGAGGGTTGGAGACCCAGTACTTC
>TRBJ1-4|.|TRBV28|.
CASSLVDGEKLFF
TGTGCCAGCAGTTTGGTAGACGGTGAAAAACTGTTTTTT
>TRBJ2-2|.|TRBV18|.
CASSPGNTGELFF
TGTGCCAGCTCACCGGGGAACACCGGGGAGCTGTTTTTT
>TRBJ2-2|.|TRBV7-9|.
CASSLPSGAGELFF
TGTGCCAGCAGCTTACCGAGCGGAGCCGGGGAGCTGTTTTTT
>TRBJ1-4|TRBD1|TRBV6-5|.
CAIHDRGRGGLFF
TGTGCCATCCATGACAGGGGTCGCGGGGGGCTGTTTTTT
>TRBJ1-5|TRBD1|TRBV28|once
CASRPGQEKAQHF
TGTGCCAGCAGGCCTGGACAGGAAAAAGCCCAGCATTTT
>TRBJ1-2|.|TRBV20-1|.
CSARGYGYTF
TGCAGTGCTAGAGGATATGGCTACACCTTC
>TRBJ2-1|.|TRBV5-1|.
CASAGAPYNEQFF
TGCGCCAGCGCCGGAGCTCCCTACAATGAGCAGTTCTTC
>TRBJ2-1|.|TRBV18|.
CASSPQTRAPYNEQFF
TGTGCCAGCTCACCCCAAACTAGAGCCCCCTACAATGAGCAGTTCTTC
>TRBJ1-1|.|TRBV7-9|.
CASSPSPGNTEAFF
TGTGCCAGCAGCCCCTCTCCCGGGAACACTGAAGCTTTCTTT
>TRBJ1-2|.|TRBV14|.
CASSQGRLGGYTF
TGTGCCAGCAGCCAAGGAAGACTCGGCGGCTACACCTTC
>TRBJ1-2|TRBD1|TRBV27|.
CASSSRGTGGNGYTF
TGTGCCAGCAGTTCGCGCGGGACAGGGGGCAATGGCTACACCTTC
>TRBJ1-1|.|TRBV7-9|.
CASRPRVGRETEAFF
TGTGCCAGCAGGCCCCGCGTGGGACGGGAGACTGAAGCTTTCTTT
>TRBJ2-7|TRBD1|TRBV19|.
CASSSRDRVYEQYF
TGTGCCAGTAGTTCGCGGGACAGGGTCTACGAGCAGTACTTC
>TRBJ1-1|.|TRBV29-1|.
CSVADAMNTEAFF
TGCAGCGTGGCAGATGCCATGAACACTGAAGCTTTCTTT
>TRBJ1-4|.|TRBV12-3/TRBV12-4|.
CASSLSGIKLFF
TGTGCCAGCAGTTTATCTGGAATAAAACTGTTTTTT
>TRBJ1-2|.|TRBV5-1|.
CASAMMDYGYTF
TGCGCCAGCGCTATGATGGACTATGGCTACACCTTC
>TRBJ1-5|.|TRBV3-1/TRBV3-2|.
CASSQTGWYQPQHF
TGTGCCAGCAGCCAAACAGGGTGGTATCAGCCCCAGCATTTT
>TRBJ1-4|.|TRBV7-2|.
CASSPGSANEKLFF
TGTGCCAGCAGCCCCGGCAGCGCTAATGAAAAACTGTTTTTT
>TRBJ2-7|.|TRBV30|.
CAWSVRGRADGQYF
TGTGCCTGGAGTGTCAGGGGCAGGGCTGACGGGCAGTACTTC
>TRBJ1-1|.|TRBV5-1|few
CASSLEQGRTEAFF
TGCGCCAGCAGCTTAGAACAGGGACGCACTGAAGCTTTCTTT
>TRBJ1-1|.|TRBV30|.
CAWARGGMNTEAFF
TGTGCCTGGGCCAGGGGTGGCATGAACACTGAAGCTTTCTTT